Listed below are T cell receptor beta chains from one sample, sequenced in a study of blood T cell repertoires in COVID-19. Some clones are missing from TCRdb's copy, which holds only in-frame ones; the method was immunoSEQ multiplex PCR. The profile shows around 250,000 clones, around 82% of them singletons. Source material: PBMCs or T cells enriched from blood (not recorded which). These receptor sequences come from a man in his fifties who had recovered from COVID-19. Each CDR3 is given with its conserved first and last residue. The D gene is left open where the match is weak. For some rows the clone size is stated as once, few or many, or as a class when expanded; others skip it.

size	V	D	J	DNA	CDR3
NA	TRBV7-9	NA	TRBJ2-1	TGTGCCAGCAGCACCCGTTACGAGTACAATGAGCAGTTCTTC	CASSTRYEYNEQFF
NA	TRBV29-1	NA	TRBJ2-6	TGCAGCGTCGAAGCCTCCGGGGCCAACGTCCTGACTTTC	CSVEASGANVLTF
NA	TRBV5-1	NA	TRBJ1-6	TGCGCCAGCAGGTCAGGAATCCAGGGCTACAATTCACCCCTCCACTTT	CASRSGIQGYNSPLHF
NA	TRBV3-1/TRBV3-2	NA	TRBJ2-7	TGTGCCAGCAGCCCCAACAGGGTCGAGCAGTACTTC	CASSPNRVEQYF
NA	TRBV4-1	NA	TRBJ1-2	TGCGCCAGCCAGGCCCCCCTCGGCAGTCGCCGGGGCTACACCTTC	CASQAPLGSRRGYTF
NA	TRBV10-2	NA	TRBJ2-1	TGCGCCAGCATGGTTGTGTATCAGGGTGGGCAGTTCTTC	CASMVVYQGGQFF
NA	TRBV30	NA	TRBJ2-2	TGTGCCTGGAACCTAGGAGCAAGGAACACCGGGGAGCTGTTTTTT	CAWNLGARNTGELFF
few	TRBV20-1	NA	TRBJ2-7	TGCAGTGCTAGTACGAGGGCCACCTACGAGCAGTACTTC	CSASTRATYEQYF
once	TRBV7-9	TRBD1	TRBJ2-7	TGTGCCAGCACCCTACCGGGACAGGGTTACGAGCAGTACTTC	CASTLPGQGYEQYF
NA	TRBV18	TRBD1	TRBJ2-7	TGTGCCAGCTCAGACGGGACAGATCCTTACGAGCAGTACTTC	CASSDGTDPYEQYF
NA	TRBV2	TRBD1	TRBJ2-7	TGTGCCAGCAGTGTGGACAGGGCCGAGCAGTACTTC	CASSVDRAEQYF
NA	TRBV5-5	NA	TRBJ2-3	TGTGCCAGCAGCCCGAGGGCCTTACTAACAGATACGCAGTATTTT	CASSPRALLTDTQYF
NA	TRBV27	TRBD1	TRBJ2-1	TGTGCCAGCAGCACCGAGGGGACAGGGAACAATGAGCAGTTCTTC	CASSTEGTGNNEQFF
once	TRBV30	TRBD1	TRBJ1-2	TGTGCCTGGAGTGTTAGGACAGGGGGTAGCAATGGCTACACCTTC	CAWSVRTGGSNGYTF
NA	TRBV5-8	TRBD2	TRBJ2-3	TGTGCCAGCAGCTCGTCCGGGGGGTCAGATACGCAGTATTTT	CASSSSGGSDTQYF
once	TRBV2	NA	TRBJ1-5	TGTGCCAGCAGTGAGATGGCTACCCGAGGGTTTCAGCCCCAGCATTTT	CASSEMATRGFQPQHF
NA	TRBV28	NA	TRBJ1-2	TGTGCCAGCTACACGCCGACAGGCCCCTATGGCTACACCTTC	CASYTPTGPYGYTF
NA	TRBV11-3	NA	TRBJ1-4	TGTGCCAGCAGCTTAGCCGCAGGTATAAAGGAAAAACTGTTTTTT	CASSLAAGIKEKLFF
once	TRBV10-3	NA	TRBJ2-7	TGTGCCATCAGTGAATCGACAGAATATCAGTACTTC	CAISESTEYQYF
NA	TRBV2	TRBD1	TRBJ1-6	TGTGCCAGCAAGCAAGACAGGGGTCGTGCACCCCTCCACTTT	CASKQDRGRAPLHF
NA	TRBV19	NA	TRBJ1-6	TGTGCCAGTAGTATAGACAGGGTTACTGCTACACCCCTCCACTTT	CASSIDRVTATPLHF
NA	TRBV3-1/TRBV3-2	NA	TRBJ1-1	TGTGCCAGCAGCCCCCGCGTCATGAACACTGAAGCTTTCTTT	CASSPRVMNTEAFF
NA	TRBV7-9	NA	TRBJ1-5	TGTGCCAGCAGCCCGAGCGGGGATCAGCCCCAGCATTTT	CASSPSGDQPQHF
NA	TRBV29-1	NA	TRBJ1-1	TGCAGCGTTGCGGGGATCCTAAATTTTGAAGCTTTCTTT	CSVAGILNFEAFF
once	TRBV6-4	TRBD2	TRBJ2-7	TGTGCCAGCAGTGCAACCTTAGCGGGAGTATCTTCGTACGAGCAGTACTTC	CASSATLAGVSSYEQYF
NA	TRBV7-2	NA	TRBJ2-7	TGTGCCAGCAGCTTAGGTGGCCAATCCTACGAGCAGTACTTC	CASSLGGQSYEQYF
NA	TRBV9	TRBD1	TRBJ1-4	TGTGCCAGCAGCGTAGGAGACAGGGGGCAGGAAAAACTGTTTTTT	CASSVGDRGQEKLFF
NA	TRBV12-3/TRBV12-4	NA	TRBJ1-2	TGTGCCAGCAGTCCCAGGAACCCGGATGGCTACACCTTC	CASSPRNPDGYTF
NA	TRBV18	NA	TRBJ1-1	TGTGCCAGCTCCCCAGGGGCCCGGAACACTGAAGCTTTCTTT	CASSPGARNTEAFF
NA	TRBV5-4	NA	TRBJ2-1	TGTGCCAGCAGCTACGGACAGTTGGGCAATGAGCAGTTCTTC	CASSYGQLGNEQFF
NA	TRBV14	NA	TRBJ1-4	TGTGCCAGCAGCCTAACCACGGGTTTTGGAAAACTGTTTTTT	CASSLTTGFGKLFF
NA	TRBV4-2	NA	TRBJ1-4	TGTGCCAGCAGCCAAGTATCCCGGGGACTTAATGAAAAACTGTTTTTT	CASSQVSRGLNEKLFF
few	TRBV2	NA	TRBJ2-1	TGTGCCAGCAGTGAAGCGCGGTCAACGGATGAGCAGTTCTTC	CASSEARSTDEQFF
NA	TRBV9	NA	TRBJ2-3	TGTGCCAGCAGCCCTTTAGGGGTGGGCACAGATACGCAGTATTTT	CASSPLGVGTDTQYF
NA	TRBV5-4	NA	TRBJ2-3	TGTGCCAGCAGCTTGAGGCTACTAGCAAGCACAGATACGCAGTATTTT	CASSLRLLASTDTQYF
NA	TRBV5-6	TRBD2	TRBJ2-5	TGTGCCAGCAGCCCCCGGCTAGCGGTCCAAGAGACCCAGTACTTC	CASSPRLAVQETQYF
once	TRBV19	NA	TRBJ1-6	TGTGCCAGTAGCTCACCAAGGGGTGCAGACACAACTTCACCCCTCCACTTT	CASSSPRGADTTSPLHF
NA	TRBV14	TRBD2	TRBJ2-5	TGTGCCAGCAGCCAAGGACTAGCGGGAGACCAAGAGACCCAGTACTTC	CASSQGLAGDQETQYF
NA	TRBV5-1	TRBD1	TRBJ1-2	TGCGCCAGCAGCGGGGGACAGACCTACTATGGCTACACCTTC	CASSGGQTYYGYTF
NA	TRBV7-2	NA	TRBJ2-2	TGTGCCAGCACCTTACAGGCCACCGGGGAGCTGTTTTTT	CASTLQATGELFF
NA	TRBV21-1	NA	TRBJ1-2	TGTGCCAGCAGCTCTAAGACAGAAGAGACTAACTATGGCTACACCTTC	CASSSKTEETNYGYTF
few	TRBV15	NA	TRBJ1-1	TGTGCCACCAGCAGAGATTCAGAAGGGGGTGAAGCTTTCTTT	CATSRDSEGGEAFF
NA	TRBV2	TRBD1	TRBJ1-4	TGTGCCAGCAACGTCAGGGGGATAGAAAAACTGTTTTTT	CASNVRGIEKLFF
NA	TRBV6-5	NA	TRBJ1-3	TGTGCCAGCAGTTCGCCCACCGCAGGATTTGGAAACACCATATATTTT	CASSSPTAGFGNTIYF
once	TRBV19	TRBD1	TRBJ1-1	TGTGCCAGTAGTCCTCCGGACAGGGGGAGGACTGAAGCTTTCTTT	CASSPPDRGRTEAFF
NA	TRBV5-1	NA	TRBJ2-3	TGCGCCAGCAGCCCTTTTGGCACAGATACGCAGTATTTT	CASSPFGTDTQYF
NA	TRBV7-2	TRBD2	TRBJ2-5	TGTGCCAGCAGCTTAGGATTCCGGGGCGGGAGGCGTCCAAGAGAGACCCAGTACTTC	CASSLGFRGGRRPRETQYF
NA	TRBV10-2	TRBD1	TRBJ2-7	TGCGCCAGCAGATGGGACAGGGGAACCTACGAGCAGTACTTC	CASRWDRGTYEQYF
NA	TRBV19	NA	TRBJ2-2	TGTGCCAGTAGTACGCTCCCGACAGCCACCGGGGAGCTGTTTTTT	CASSTLPTATGELFF
NA	TRBV5-6	NA	TRBJ1-4	TGTGCCAGCAGCGGGACGGGGGCAACTAATGAAAAACTGTTTTTT	CASSGTGATNEKLFF
NA	TRBV28	NA	TRBJ2-7	TGTGCAAGCAAAGGCGGCCCAGAATACGAGCAGTACTTC	CASKGGPEYEQYF
NA	TRBV19	NA	TRBJ1-1	TGTGCCAGTAGTCCCGGCCGACAGAACACTGAAGCTTTCTTT	CASSPGRQNTEAFF
NA	TRBV29-1	NA	TRBJ2-5	TGCAGCGTTGCCCCCCGGCTAGCACAAGAGACCCAGTACTTC	CSVAPRLAQETQYF
NA	TRBV3-1/TRBV3-2	TRBD1	TRBJ1-2	TGTGCCAGCAGCCAAGGACAGGGGTATGGCTACACCTTC	CASSQGQGYGYTF
NA	TRBV7-8	TRBD1	TRBJ1-1	TGTGCCAGCAGCCCGCGGGACAGGGACGAAGCTTTCTTT	CASSPRDRDEAFF
NA	TRBV24-1	NA	TRBJ2-5	TGTGCCACCAGTGATTTTTGGGGCGAGGCAAGAGAGACCCAGTACTTC	CATSDFWGEARETQYF
NA	TRBV5-1	TRBD2	TRBJ2-7	TGCGCCAGCAGCCCCGAGCTAGCGGGATTCTACGAGCAGTACTTC	CASSPELAGFYEQYF